This record looks at one T cell receptor (beta chain) sequence and its context. This entry comes from a study of cytomegalovirus exposure and HLA in healthy donors. V was pared by 6 bases and J by 11 bases, with 23 bases between. This CDR3 has 15 residues. CDR1 MNHNS and CDR2 SASEGT come from the germline V gene. PCR was performed using 60 Vbeta and 13 Jbeta primers. The data were produced by immunoSEQ multiplex PCR, yet TCRdb's version contains in-frame clones alone and is incomplete. This table holds more than 140,000 clones, 75% found once. The clonotype comes from a man aged 35-49 years in good health and CMV-seronegative. The chain couples TRBV6-1 to TRBJ1-5; a weak D match, TRBD1 (5 bases). Specimen: PBMCs. This chain's CDR3 is CASRDPGGLSRSQHF. CDR3 DNA sequence: TGTGCCAGCAGGGACCCGGGGGGTTTAAGCAGGTCCCAGCATTTT.